This T cell receptor (beta chain) emerged from a study of beta chain features in type 1 diabetes. This clone was found a few times. The study reverse transcribed the entire isolated RNA, so it sequenced expressed TCRB transcripts. Profiled with immunoSEQ multiplex PCR; TCRdb holds only in-frame clones, not every one. The sample contains under 250,000 clones, 13% to 15% of which appear only once. The source is a woman in her forties in good health. What was sequenced was naive CD4+ T cells from blood.

CDR3 nucleotide sequence: TGTGCCAGCAGCCTAGGACAGGGCATTAATGAAAAACTGTTTTTT. Translation gives CASSLGQGINEKLFF. V usage is TRBV7-9 and J usage is TRBJ1-4, with 8 bases that match TRBD1. This CDR3 has 15 residues. The ends lost 5 bases at V and 4 bases at J; junction bases unmatched: 6. In germline, CDR1 is SEHNR, CDR2 FQNEAQ (reference sequence).